The 25 T cell receptor beta chains presented below share a single source sample, sequenced in a study of human T cells and chemical hapten exposure. In TCRdb, the 5' RACE reads were re-called with MiXCR into one record per CDR3 protein. The sample lists about 140,000 distinct CDR3 sequences; around 4% were seen once. Unfractionated whole blood yielded the extracted total RNA. The receptors derive from a female donor in good health.

This clonotype has more than one count but fewer than ten. J is TRBJ2-3 and V is TRBV5-1, with TRBD1 as a possible D gene (6 bases). This CDR3 comprises 15 residues. Trimming removed 1 base at V and 4 bases at J, with 13 bases between. Germline V gives CDR1 SGHRS, CDR2 YFSETQ. CDR3 loop: CASSLFGGWADTQYF. The DNA of the CDR3 is TGCGCCAGCAGCTTGTTTGGGGGCTGGGCAGATACGCAGTATTTT.

This clonotype was seen at least ten times. V gene TRBV5-6 combines with J gene TRBJ1-6; a possible D gene is TRBD1 (6 bases). Germline CDR1 reads SGHDT; CDR2 reads YYEEEE. This CDR3 has 14 residues. With 0 bases removed from V and 14 bases from J, the gap between germline ends came to 15 bases. The CDR3 region is CASSLAGDMVALHF. In DNA form, the CDR3 reads TGTGCCAGCAGCTTGGCCGGGGACATGGTGGCCCTCCACTTT.

This clonotype was detected ten times or more. The chain has TRBV5-1 and TRBJ1-2; D may be TRBD1 (6 bases). From germline, CDR1 is SGHRS and CDR2 YFSETQ. The CDR3 has 14 residues. The V gene lost 1 base and the J gene lost 4 bases, with 11 bases spanning the gap. Written as DNA, the CDR3 is TGCGCCAGCAGCTTGAGGGGGGAGCCCTATGGCTACACCTTC. This gives the protein CASSLRGEPYGYTF.

This clonotype was observed at least ten times. This chain joins TRBV18 and TRBJ1-1; 7 bases agree with TRBD1. This CDR3 comprises 16 residues. V lost 6 bases to trimming and J lost 1 base; unmatched junction nucleotides: 11. Germline CDR1 is KGHSH and CDR2 is LQKENI. The CDR3 sequence is CASSDSRTGTNTEAFF. In DNA form, the CDR3 reads TGTGCCAGCTCGGATTCCCGGACAGGAACGAACACTGAAGCTTTCTTT.

Turning to this clonotype: A junction end diverges from the germline sequence, so it may reflect a read error. The chain links TRBV6-5 to TRBJ1-2; D is possibly TRBD1 (5 bases). There are 15 residues in the CDR3. CDR1 and CDR2 (germline): MNHEY, SVGAGI. The CDR3 here is CASSKHDSRSGGHTF. Written as DNA, the CDR3 is TGTGCCAGCAGTAAACATGACAGTCGTTCGGGTGGCCACACCTTC.

Many counts were recorded for this clonotype. The chain combines TRBV18 with TRBJ1-1; possible D gene TRBD1, 5 bases. The V end lost 3 bases, the J end lost 1 base, and 9 bases lay between the germline ends. CDR1 is KGHSH, CDR2 LQKENI, per germline. The CDR3 contains 14 residues. The CDR3 sequence: CASSPGGGNTEAFF. CDR3 nucleotides: TGTGCCAGCTCACCCGGGGGAGGGAACACTGAAGCTTTCTTT. The full variable domain, in which reference TRBV18 and TRBJ1-1 provide the parts outside the CDR3, is NAGVMQNPRHLVRRRGQEARLRCSPMKGHSHVYWYRQLPEEGLKFMVYLQKENIIDESGMPKERFSAEFPKEGPSILRIQQVVRGDSAAYFCASSPGGGNTEAFFGQGTRLTVV.

The chain is built from TRBV19 and TRBJ2-6; 9 bases match TRBD1. The CDR3 spans 19 residues. Germline V lookup: CDR1 LNHDA, CDR2 SQIVND (reference sequence). Losses at the gene ends were 6 bases for V and 0 bases for J; bases not matched to a gene: 12. CDR3: CASSGYGQGTTSGANVLTF. Here the CDR3 DNA reads TGTGCCAGTAGCGGATACGGACAGGGGACGACCTCTGGGGCCAACGTCCTGACTTTC.

A note on this clonotype: A much larger clonotype is one base distant, so this may be a read error. The V and J genes are TRBV7-6 and TRBJ2-7; 8 bases are shared with TRBD1. The CDR3 extends over 16 amino acids. The V segment lost 1 base and the J segment 2 bases; nucleotides outside the gene matches: 7. Germline assignment: CDR1 SGHVS and CDR2 FNYEAQ. CDR3 sequence: CASSLDDRGITYEQYF. CDR3 nucleotides: TGTGCCAGCAGCTTAGACGACAGGGGAATCACCTACGAGCAGTACTTC.

Details on this clonotype: This may be a read error: a much more frequent sequence differs by one nucleotide. The chain links TRBV10-3 to TRBJ2-7, with D tentatively TRBD1 (6 bases). Germline lookup yields CDR1 ENHRY and CDR2 SYGVKD. The CDR3 runs 16 residues. Trimming shortened V by 2 bases and J by 5 bases, and 19 bases separated the two germline ends. The DNA for the CDR3 is TGTGCCATCAGTGAGCCATCAGGGGTCCATTGCAACGAGCAGTACTTC. This codes for CAISEPSGVHCNEQYF.

This chain joins TRBV20-1 and TRBJ1-5; D gene unclear. CDR3 length: 15 residues. Germline CDR1 reads DFQATT; CDR2 reads SNEGSKA (reference sequence). The chain's CDR3 is CSVQEGRSGNQPQHF. CDR3 coding DNA: TGCAGCGTCCAGGAAGGACGCTCGGGCAATCAGCCCCAGCATTTT.

This clonotype appeared many times. J is TRBJ1-3 and V is TRBV7-2; D is possibly TRBD1 (6 bases). The CDR3 contains 14 residues. Germline CDR1 SGHTA, CDR2 FQGNSA. The V and J ends lost 3 bases and 2 bases respectively, with 8 bases between them. CDR3 sequence reads: CASSFSGAGNTIYF. The CDR3 coding sequence is TGTGCCAGCAGCTTCTCAGGGGCTGGAAACACCATATATTTT.

J is TRBJ2-3 and V is TRBV29-1; D is possibly TRBD1 (5 bases). V lost 0 bases and J 1 base, leaving 14 bases between the germline ends. This CDR3 has 16 amino acids. The V gene's germline CDR1 is SQVTM and CDR2 ANQGSEA. The CDR3 sequence: CSVEDPYLTGTDTQYF. DNA of the CDR3: TGCAGCGTTGAAGACCCCTACCTGACAGGCACAGATACGCAGTATTTT.

This clonotype was detected many times. This sequence joins TRBV2 and TRBJ1-5; 10 bases align to TRBD1. After removal of 5 bases from V and 6 bases from J, the junction contained 4 bases not matched to a gene. The germline CDR1 and CDR2 sequences are SNHLY and FYNNEI. The CDR3 is made up of 14 amino acids. The CDR3 loop is CASSPGTGVQPQHF. The CDR3 coding sequence is TGTGCCAGCAGTCCCGGGACAGGGGTTCAGCCCCAGCATTTT.

This clonotype was found many times. The genes are TRBV7-2 and TRBJ2-2, with 8 positions matching TRBD1. The CDR3 has 16 amino acids. Germline-derived CDR1 and CDR2 are SGHTA and FQGNSA. The J segment lost 2 bases and the V segment lost 3 bases, leaving 5 bases of the junction unmatched. Here the CDR3 reads CASSFRTGFNTGELFF. The CDR3 nucleotides read TGTGCCAGCAGCTTTCGGACAGGGTTTAACACCGGGGAGCTGTTTTTT.

This clonotype was recorded many times. The rearrangement links TRBV20-1 to TRBJ2-3; 7 bases fit TRBD2. The V gene end was trimmed by 3 bases and the J gene end by 3 bases; junction bases not matched to a gene: 9. Germline CDR1 is DFQATT and CDR2 is SNEGSKA (reference sequence). This CDR3 spans 15 amino acids. The CDR3 DNA reads TGCAGTGCTAGGGAGCGGGGCTTAACTACAGATACGCAGTATTTT. Translation: CSARERGLTTDTQYF.

The chain couples TRBV6-2 or TRBV6-3 to TRBJ1-5, with 9 bases matching TRBD1. V shed 0 bases, J shed 3 bases, and the junction held 6 bases outside the gene matches. The CDR3 has 17 amino acids. Germline values: CDR1 MNHEY, CDR2 SVGEGT. This CDR3 is CASSYSTGTGYNQPQHF. The CDR3 nucleotides read TGTGCCAGCAGTTACTCAACCGGGACAGGGTACAATCAGCCCCAGCATTTT.

This clonotype appeared many times. V and J are TRBV20-1 and TRBJ1-5, with D hard to call. The germline CDR1 and CDR2 sequences are DFQATT and SNEGSKA (reference sequence). This CDR3 region has 14 residues. V was cut by 3 bases and J by 7 bases, with 16 bases left in between. DNA of the CDR3: TGCAGTGCTAGTCCGAATTTAGGGTTGCAGCCCCAGCATTTT. Its translation: CSASPNLGLQPQHF.

This clonotype was seen a few times. The chain joins TRBV6-5 to TRBJ2-7; 7 bases line up with TRBD1. CDR1 is MNHEY and CDR2 is SVGAGI in the germline V gene. V lost 6 bases and J lost 5; bases outside the gene matches: 10. The CDR3 loop spans 14 amino acids. CDR3 coding DNA: TGTGCCAGCAGGCCCTGGGGACAGACCGACGAGCAGTACTTC. It specifies CASRPWGQTDEQYF.

This clonotype has a count of ten or more. The chain employs TRBV20-1 and TRBJ2-1; D possibly corresponds to TRBD2 (5 bases). The CDR3 is 15 amino acids. The V end lost 6 bases, the J end lost 7 bases, and 22 bases lay between the germline ends. CDR1 and CDR2 from the germline V gene are DFQATT and SNEGSKA (reference sequence). CDR3 DNA sequence: TGCAGTGCCCCCCATTTTGGTCCGGGATGGAATGAGCAGTTCTTC. Protein: CSAPHFGPGWNEQFF.

This clonotype was seen a handful of times. The rearrangement joins TRBV5-1 to TRBJ2-7; 9 bases match TRBD1. The CDR3 totals 14 residues. CDR1 and CDR2 (germline): SGHRS, YFSETQ. V lost 2 bases and J lost 6; bases outside the gene matches: 6. The CDR3, as DNA: TGCGCCAGCAGCTTCCGGGACAGGGCCGTCGAGCAGTACTTC. It translates to CASSFRDRAVEQYF.

This clonotype was picked up many times. In DNA form, the CDR3 reads TGTGCCAGCAGCTTGGACAGAAATGAAAAACTGTTTTTT. Translation: CASSLDRNEKLFF. The chain employs TRBV5-4 and TRBJ1-4, with unresolved D. The V end was cut by 0 bases, the J end by 5 bases, with 5 bases between. The germline V gene has CDR1 SGHNT and CDR2 YYREEE (reference sequence). The CDR3 is 13 amino acids.

Ten or more counts support this clonotype. This chain uses TRBV5-1 with TRBJ1-1; 8 bases are shared with TRBD1. The CDR3 runs 16 residues. Germline V gene data show CDR1 as SGHRS and CDR2 as YFSETQ. V was pared by 2 bases and J by 4 bases, with 10 bases of the junction left unmatched. CDR3 protein: CASSLRPDRGGTEAFF. CDR3 DNA: TGCGCCAGCAGCTTACGACCTGACAGGGGAGGCACTGAAGCTTTCTTT.

The sample holds many counts of this clonotype. This sequence joins TRBV9 and TRBJ2-3; D is ambiguous. Trimming cost V 0 bases and J 3 bases, with 14 bases left between them. CDR3 length: 16 residues. CDR1 and CDR2 from the germline V gene are SGDLS and YYNGEE. The DNA of the CDR3 is TGTGCCAGCAGCGTAGCACCAGTCCCCGGGACAGATACGCAGTATTTT. As protein: CASSVAPVPGTDTQYF.

This clonotype appeared many times. This chain connects TRBV19 to TRBJ1-5; D remains unclear. V gave up 4 bases and J gave up 6 bases, with 1 base separating them. This CDR3 is 10 amino acids long. The germline CDR1 and CDR2 sequences are LNHDA and SQIVND (reference sequence). The chain's CDR3 is CASSSQPQHF. CDR3 nucleotide sequence: TGTGCCAGTAGTAGTCAGCCCCAGCATTTT.

At least ten counts were recorded for this clonotype. This chain links TRBV10-3 with TRBJ2-3; no clear D. Germline V gene lookup returns CDR1 ENHRY and CDR2 SYGVKD. Trimming took off 6 bases at V and 1 base at J, with 14 bases between the two ends. The CDR3 contains 15 residues. CDR3 sequence: CAISHHSWGTDTQYF. CDR3 sequence (DNA): TGTGCCATCAGCCACCACTCCTGGGGCACAGATACGCAGTATTTT.